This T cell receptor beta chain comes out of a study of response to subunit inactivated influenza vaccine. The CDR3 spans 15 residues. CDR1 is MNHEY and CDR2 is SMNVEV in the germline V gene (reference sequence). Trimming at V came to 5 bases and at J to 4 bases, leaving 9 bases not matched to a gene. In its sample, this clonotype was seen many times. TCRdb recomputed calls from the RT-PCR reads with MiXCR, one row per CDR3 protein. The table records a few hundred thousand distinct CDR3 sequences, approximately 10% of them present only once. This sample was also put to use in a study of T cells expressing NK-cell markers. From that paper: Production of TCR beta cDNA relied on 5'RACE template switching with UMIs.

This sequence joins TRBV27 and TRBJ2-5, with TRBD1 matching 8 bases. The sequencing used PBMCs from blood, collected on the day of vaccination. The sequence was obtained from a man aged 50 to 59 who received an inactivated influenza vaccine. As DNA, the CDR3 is TGTGCCAGCAGTACGAACCCGGGACAGGCAGAGACCCAGTACTTC. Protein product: CASSTNPGQAETQYF.